Each of the 19 T cell receptor beta chains below was sequenced from the same sample in a study of blood T cell repertoires in COVID-19. Generated by immunoSEQ multiplex PCR, the TCRdb table keeps only in-frame clones and is missing some. Among some 44,000 clones listed, 92% were seen once. Sequencing was performed on peripheral blood. All receptors derive from a human donor in a cohort sampled during active COVID-19.

The chain links TRBV14 to TRBJ2-1, with D possibly being TRBD1 (5 bases). Trimming pared 4 bases from V and 4 bases from J, leaving 11 bases between. The CDR3 runs to 14 residues. The germline V gene encodes CDR1 SGHDN and CDR2 FVKESK. CDR3 nucleotide sequence: TGTGCCAGCAGCCCTTCGACAGCGTACAATGAGCAGTTCTTC. It yields the protein CASSPSTAYNEQFF.

V is TRBV10-2 and J is TRBJ1-6, with TRBD1 identical over 9 bases. This CDR3 has 15 amino acids. Germline loops: CDR1 WSHSY, CDR2 SAAADI. Unmatched junction bases numbered 12, after V lost 10 bases and J lost 8 bases. The CDR3 region has the DNA TGCGCCACCAATCCCTGGGACAGGGTGGATTCACCCCTCCACTTT. This codes for CATNPWDRVDSPLHF.

The CDR3 protein is CASSQSTGGTEAFF. In DNA, the CDR3 is TGTGCCAGCAGCCAAAGTACCGGGGGGACTGAAGCTTTCTTT. This rearrangement joins TRBV3-1 (or the pseudogene TRBV3-2) to TRBJ1-1; TRBD1 is a possible D gene (5 bases). The CDR3 extends over 14 amino acids. The germline CDR1 and CDR2 sequences are LGHDT and YNNKEL (reference sequence). V gave up 2 bases and J gave up 5 bases, with 12 bases separating them.

This chain connects TRBV4-1 to TRBJ2-1; 8 nucleotides line up with TRBD2. Germline V CDR1 and CDR2: MGHRA, YSYEKL. Trimming cost V 3 bases and J 7 bases; bases outside gene matches: 8. The length of the CDR3 is 15 residues. Here the CDR3 reads CASSQTGLGRNEQFF. The CDR3 nucleotides are TGCGCCAGCAGCCAGACGGGACTAGGCCGTAATGAGCAGTTCTTC.

This clone is a singleton in its sample. V gene TRBV5-6 combines with J gene TRBJ1-6; possibly TRBD1 for D (6 bases). CDR1 and CDR2 from the germline V gene are SGHDT and YYEEEE. The CDR3 spans 13 residues. V gave up 7 bases and J gave up 7 bases, with 12 bases separating them. The CDR3 spells CASRRQENSPLHF. The CDR3 nucleotides read TGTGCCAGCCGCAGACAGGAGAATTCACCCCTCCACTTT.

The gene calls are TRBV7-9 and TRBJ1-2; 8 nucleotides match TRBD1. Trimming removed 5 bases from V and 4 bases from J; junction bases left unmatched: 15. CDR1 is SEHNR, CDR2 FQNEAQ, per germline (reference sequence). CDR3 size: 17 residues. CDR3 region: CASSPLGQGILVYGYTF. DNA of the CDR3: TGTGCCAGCAGCCCTTTAGGACAGGGTATATTGGTCTATGGCTACACCTTC. The full variable domain, its missing parts supplied by reference TRBV7-9 and TRBJ1-2, is DTGVSQNPRHKITKRGQNVTFRCDPISEHNRLYWYRQTLGQGPEFLTYFQNEAQLEKSRLLSDRFSAERPKGSFSTLEIQRTEQGDSAMYLCASSPLGQGILVYGYTFGSGTRLTVV.

This chain connects TRBV9 to TRBJ2-7, with TRBD1 matching over 8 bases. The V gene end was trimmed by 2 bases and the J gene end by 0 bases; junction bases not matched to a gene: 4. CDR1 and CDR2 (germline): SGDLS, YYNGEE. The CDR3 covers 15 residues. CDR3 nucleotide sequence: TGTGCCAGCAGCGTCGGAACAGGGGGCTCCTACGAGCAGTACTTC. Residues: CASSVGTGGSYEQYF.

The chain employs TRBV24-1 and TRBJ2-3; 7 bases align to TRBD1. With 4 bases clipped from V and 8 bases from J, the junction kept 8 bases outside the gene matches. Germline CDR1 reads KGHDR; CDR2 reads SFDVKD. There are 14 residues in the CDR3. This chain's CDR3 is CATSDHGTEGTQYF. DNA for the CDR3: TGTGCCACCAGTGACCACGGGACAGAGGGTACGCAGTATTTT.

The chain links TRBV5-1 to TRBJ1-2, with D possibly being TRBD1 (5 bases). With 0 bases removed from V and 7 bases from J, the gap between germline ends came to 16 bases. Per germline, CDR1 SGHRS and CDR2 YFSETQ. This CDR3 is built from 15 residues. The CDR3 here is CASSLEGIGDSGYTF. The CDR3 region has the DNA TGCGCCAGCAGCTTGGAGGGGATCGGGGACTCTGGCTACACCTTC.

The CDR3 loop is CAWSVGLAGKQYF. CDR3 coding DNA: TGTGCCTGGAGTGTAGGGCTAGCGGGAAAGCAGTACTTC. The chain employs TRBV30 and TRBJ2-7, with 9 nucleotides matching TRBD2. CDR1 GTSNPN and CDR2 SVGIG come from the germline V gene (reference sequence). This CDR3 spans 13 amino acids. Trimming cost V 0 bases and J 8 bases; bases outside gene matches: 5. The variable domain in full, with the rest retrieved from reference TRBV30 and TRBJ2-7, is SQTIHQWPATLVQPVGSPLSLECTVEGTSNPNLYWYRQAAGRGLQLLFYSVGIGQISSEVPQNLSASRPQDRQFILSSKKLLLSDSGFYLCAWSVGLAGKQYFGPGTRLTVT.

The chain carries TRBV14 and TRBJ2-7, with TRBD1 identical over 8 bases. V dropped 4 bases and J dropped 6; count of bases not matched to a gene: 8. The germline CDR1 and CDR2 sequences are SGHDN and FVKESK. The CDR3 length is 14 residues. CDR3 nucleotides: TGTGCCAGCAGCCGACAGGGGAGGTTAGGCGAGCAGTACTTC. Its translation is CASSRQGRLGEQYF.

This clone was seen only once. The genes are TRBV29-1 and TRBJ1-1; D not resolved. Germline-derived CDR1 and CDR2 are SQVTM and ANQGSEA. With 2 bases removed from V and 0 bases from J, the gap between germline ends came to 7 bases. This CDR3 is built from 13 residues. The CDR3 spells CSVELAVNTEAFF. The CDR3 DNA reads as TGCAGCGTTGAACTGGCGGTGAACACTGAAGCTTTCTTT.

The J gene is TRBJ2-5, the V gene TRBV7-6, with TRBD2 matching over 10 bases. The CDR3 covers 15 residues. Germline lookup yields CDR1 SGHVS and CDR2 FNYEAQ. The junction had 10 bases not matched to a gene; V was cut back by 7 bases and J by 5 bases. The DNA for the CDR3 is TGTGCCAGCACCCTTTGGGGACTAGCGTTGGAGACCCAGTACTTC. Amino acids: CASTLWGLALETQYF.

The chain links TRBV16 to TRBJ1-2; 10 bases fit TRBD1. Trimming took 4 bases from V and 8 from J; bases not matched to a gene: 10. The CDR3 spans 15 residues. Germline CDR1 KGHSY, CDR2 FQNENV. CDR3 protein: CASSPSTGGPSGYTF. The CDR3 DNA is TGTGCCAGCAGCCCTTCGACAGGGGGCCCGTCGGGCTACACCTTC.

V is TRBV6-2 or TRBV6-3 and J is TRBJ2-7; D is unresolved. The CDR3 is 12 residues long. The germline V gene has CDR1 MNHEY and CDR2 SVGEGT. V was trimmed by 6 bases and J by 9 bases, leaving 15 bases between them. CDR3 amino acids: CASSRPPSGQYF. CDR3 nucleotides: TGTGCCAGCAGCCGACCGCCTAGTGGGCAGTACTTC.

The V gene is TRBV29-1, the J gene TRBJ1-5, with a possible D match to TRBD1 (5 bases). V gave up 6 bases and J gave up 7 bases, with 16 bases separating them. The CDR3 length is 13 residues. The germline gives CDR1 SQVTM, CDR2 ANQGSEA. The CDR3 protein is CSVGQGLGQPQHF. CDR3 sequence (DNA): TGCAGCGTGGGGCAGGGTCTGGGACAGCCCCAGCATTTT. Complete variable domain (other parts from reference TRBV29-1 and TRBJ1-5): SAVISQKPSRDICQRGTSLTIQCQVDSQVTMMFWYRQQPGQSLTLIATANQGSEATYESGFVIDKFPISRPNLTFSTLTVSNMSPEDSSIYLCSVGQGLGQPQHFGDGTRLSIL.

V and J are TRBV5-6 and TRBJ2-3; D possibly corresponds to TRBD2 (5 bases). Trimming removed 0 bases from V and 4 bases from J, with 18 bases in between. This CDR3 region has 17 residues. The germline V gene encodes CDR1 SGHDT and CDR2 YYEEEE. CDR3 nucleotide sequence: TGTGCCAGCAGCTTGGCGGCTAGCTCGGATTGGGCAGATACGCAGTATTTT. It specifies CASSLAASSDWADTQYF.

The chain has TRBV7-9 and TRBJ2-7; 9 nucleotides align to TRBD1. V was pared by 3 bases and J by 7 bases, with 7 bases of the junction left unmatched. The germline CDR1 and CDR2 sequences are SEHNR and FQNEAQ (reference sequence). CDR3 length equals 14 residues. The CDR3 protein is CASSFRDRVGEQYF. CDR3 nucleotides: TGTGCCAGCAGCTTTCGGGACAGGGTTGGGGAGCAGTACTTC.

This chain joins TRBV5-7 and TRBJ1-5; D is unresolved. TRBV5-7 qualifies as an ORF whose function is uncertain. The V gene lost 1 base and the J gene lost 1 base, with 18 bases spanning the gap. The CDR3 loop spans 18 amino acids. This CDR3 is CASSLTLVRLWSNQPQHF. CDR3 in DNA: TGTGCCAGCAGCTTGACCCTGGTCAGGTTATGGAGCAATCAGCCCCAGCATTTT.